These T cell receptor beta chains were read from a single sample in a study of OX40 agonist ivuxolimab in advanced cancers. TCRdb's table, derived via immunoSEQ multiplex PCR, lists solely in-frame clones and lacks some. Among about 35,000 clones listed, approximately 80% were seen once. The sample consisted of CD4+ or CD8+ T cells sorted from blood, taken in a trial of the OX40 agonist ivuxolimab. Receptors originate from an adult with an advanced solid tumor such as melanoma, head and neck, liver or kidney cancer. CDR3s leave out the opening cysteine and the closing phenylalanine or tryptophan.

j_gene: TRBJ2-6; v_gene: TRBV6-5; CDR3aa: ATGDSPSGANVLT
j_gene: TRBJ2-3; v_gene: TRBV4-2; CDR3aa: ASSRGLAGEGTDTQY
j_gene: TRBJ2-3; v_gene: TRBV29-1; CDR3aa: SVEDTGPGGNTDTQY
j_gene: TRBJ1-3; v_gene: TRBV18; CDR3aa: ASSPAGDYSGNTIY
j_gene: TRBJ2-1; v_gene: TRBV29-1; CDR3aa: SVEDIGQSAYEQF
j_gene: TRBJ2-3; v_gene: TRBV28; CDR3aa: ASSPAWGGGTDTQY
j_gene: TRBJ2-1; v_gene: TRBV11-1; CDR3aa: ASSPSGSTYNEQF
j_gene: TRBJ1-4; v_gene: TRBV6-4; CDR3aa: ASMVPEKLF
j_gene: TRBJ2-7; v_gene: TRBV28; CDR3aa: ASNIAGGGHEQY
j_gene: TRBJ1-4; v_gene: TRBV4-1; CDR3aa: ASSQDGRRNEKLF
j_gene: TRBJ2-6; v_gene: TRBV4-3; CDR3aa: ASSQDPGFELTSGANVLT
j_gene: TRBJ2-1; v_gene: TRBV7-8; CDR3aa: ASSFGQGSYNEQF
j_gene: TRBJ1-5; v_gene: TRBV19; CDR3aa: ASSNGGFGQPQH
j_gene: TRBJ2-5; v_gene: TRBV7-6; CDR3aa: ASSSSGETQY
j_gene: TRBJ1-5; v_gene: TRBV5-6; CDR3aa: ASSQGGYQPQH
j_gene: TRBJ2-3; v_gene: TRBV7-9; CDR3aa: ASSFGFGGTDTQY
j_gene: TRBJ1-1; v_gene: TRBV6-1; CDR3aa: ASSLTGGTEAF
j_gene: TRBJ1-3; v_gene: TRBV2; CDR3aa: ASSVGQTPSGNTIY
j_gene: TRBJ2-7; v_gene: TRBV19; CDR3aa: ASSIAGGTSYEQY
j_gene: TRBJ2-3; v_gene: TRBV7-9; CDR3aa: ASSLPSTDTQY
j_gene: TRBJ1-2; v_gene: TRBV7-6; CDR3aa: ASSLDPTLNYGYT
j_gene: TRBJ1-1; v_gene: TRBV27; CDR3aa: ASSFGGVGTEAF
j_gene: TRBJ2-1; v_gene: TRBV4-1; CDR3aa: ASSRIVGNEQF
j_gene: TRBJ1-1; v_gene: TRBV5-6; CDR3aa: ASSTGTGKAEAF
j_gene: TRBJ2-7; v_gene: TRBV14; CDR3aa: ASSQDFVVQY
j_gene: TRBJ1-3; v_gene: TRBV9; CDR3aa: ASGPSGNTIY
j_gene: TRBJ2-7; v_gene: TRBV7-7; CDR3aa: ASSFGQSYEQY
j_gene: TRBJ2-1; v_gene: TRBV19; CDR3aa: ASSPYIAGSDNEQF
j_gene: TRBJ2-7; v_gene: TRBV5-3; CDR3aa: ARSCLAGAYEQY
j_gene: TRBJ1-5; v_gene: TRBV2; CDR3aa: ASSGDRTRPQH